This T cell receptor beta chain was identified in a study of cytomegalovirus exposure and HLA in healthy donors. This CDR3 has 16 amino acids. Germline V gene lookup returns CDR1 SNHLY and CDR2 FYNNEI. The V and J ends lost 3 bases and 0 bases respectively, with 13 bases between them. 13 Jbeta primers and 60 Vbeta primers were used for the PCR. Libraries were prepared by immunoSEQ multiplex PCR; TCRdb keeps only in-frame clonotypes and omits some of them. This sample has tens of thousands of clones, with around 81% found just once. The source of this sequence is a man aged 40-55 years in good health and CMV-seronegative. The J gene is TRBJ2-3, the V gene TRBV2, with D tentatively TRBD2 (5 bases). Specimen: PBMCs. The CDR3 region is CASSEDWRSSTDTQYF. The DNA of the CDR3 is TGTGCCAGCAGTGAGGACTGGCGGTCTAGCACAGATACGCAGTATTTT.